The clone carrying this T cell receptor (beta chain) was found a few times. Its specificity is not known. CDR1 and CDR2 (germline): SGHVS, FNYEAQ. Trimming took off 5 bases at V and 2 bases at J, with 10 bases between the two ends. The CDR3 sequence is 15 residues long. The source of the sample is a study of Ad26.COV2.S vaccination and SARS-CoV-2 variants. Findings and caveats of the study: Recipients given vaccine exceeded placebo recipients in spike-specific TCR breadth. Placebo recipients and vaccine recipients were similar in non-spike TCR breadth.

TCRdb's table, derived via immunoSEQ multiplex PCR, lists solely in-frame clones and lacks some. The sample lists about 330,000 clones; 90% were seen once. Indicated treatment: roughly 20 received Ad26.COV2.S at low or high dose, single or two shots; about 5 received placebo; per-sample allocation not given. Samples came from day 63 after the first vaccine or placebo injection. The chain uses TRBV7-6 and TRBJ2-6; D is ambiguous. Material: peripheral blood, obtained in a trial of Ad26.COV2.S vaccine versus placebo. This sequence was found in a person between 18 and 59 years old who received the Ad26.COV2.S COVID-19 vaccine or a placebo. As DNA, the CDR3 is TGTGCCAGCAGCCCCCGGACGGCTGGGGCCAACGTCCTGACTTTC. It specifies CASSPRTAGANVLTF. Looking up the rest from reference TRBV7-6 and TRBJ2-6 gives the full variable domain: GAGVSQSPRYKVTKRGQDVALRCDPISGHVSLYWYRQALGQGPEFLTYFNYEAQQDKSGLPNDRFSAERPEGSISTLTIQRTEQRDSAMYRCASSPRTAGANVLTFGAGSRLTVL.